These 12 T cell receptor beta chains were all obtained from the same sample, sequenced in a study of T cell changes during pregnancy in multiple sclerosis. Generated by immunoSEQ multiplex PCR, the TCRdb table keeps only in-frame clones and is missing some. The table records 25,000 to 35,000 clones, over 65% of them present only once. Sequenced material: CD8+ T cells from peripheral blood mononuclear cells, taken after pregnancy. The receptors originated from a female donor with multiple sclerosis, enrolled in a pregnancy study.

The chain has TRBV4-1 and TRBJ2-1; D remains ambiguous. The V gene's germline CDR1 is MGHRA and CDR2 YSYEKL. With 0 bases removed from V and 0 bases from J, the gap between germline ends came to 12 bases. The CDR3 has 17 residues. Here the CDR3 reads CASSQDHNPRSYNEQFF. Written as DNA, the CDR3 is TGCGCCAGCAGCCAAGATCACAACCCTCGCTCCTACAATGAGCAGTTCTTC.

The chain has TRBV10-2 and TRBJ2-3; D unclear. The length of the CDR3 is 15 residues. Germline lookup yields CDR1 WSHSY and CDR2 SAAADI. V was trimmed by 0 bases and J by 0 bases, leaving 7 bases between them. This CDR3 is CASSESLLSTDTQYF. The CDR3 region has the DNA TGCGCCAGCAGTGAGTCCCTACTTAGCACAGATACGCAGTATTTT.

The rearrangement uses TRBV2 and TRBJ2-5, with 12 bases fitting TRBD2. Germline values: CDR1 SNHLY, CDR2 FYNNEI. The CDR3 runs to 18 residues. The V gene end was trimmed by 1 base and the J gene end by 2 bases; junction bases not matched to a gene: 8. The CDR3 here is CASSEGGKLAGGQETQYF. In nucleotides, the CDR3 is TGTGCCAGCAGTGAAGGGGGGAAACTAGCGGGGGGACAAGAGACCCAGTACTTC.

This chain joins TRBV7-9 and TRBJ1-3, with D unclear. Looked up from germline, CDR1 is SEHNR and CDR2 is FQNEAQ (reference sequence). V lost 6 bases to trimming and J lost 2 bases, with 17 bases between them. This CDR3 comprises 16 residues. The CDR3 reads CASSTWAGDAGNTIYF. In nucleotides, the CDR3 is TGTGCCAGCAGTACCTGGGCCGGGGATGCTGGAAACACCATATATTTT.

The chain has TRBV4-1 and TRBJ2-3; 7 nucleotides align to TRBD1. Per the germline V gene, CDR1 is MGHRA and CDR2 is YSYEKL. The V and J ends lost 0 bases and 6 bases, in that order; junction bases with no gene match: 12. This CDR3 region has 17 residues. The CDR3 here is CASSQDRNRGLTDTQYF. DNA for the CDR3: TGCGCCAGCAGCCAAGATCGAAACAGGGGTCTGACGGATACGCAGTATTTT.

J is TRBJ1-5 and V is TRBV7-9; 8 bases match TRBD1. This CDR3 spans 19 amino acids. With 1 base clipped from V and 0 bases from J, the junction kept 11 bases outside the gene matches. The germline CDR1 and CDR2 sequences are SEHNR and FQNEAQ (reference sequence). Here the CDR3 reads CASSLDLTRGPHSNQPQHF. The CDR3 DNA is TGTGCCAGCAGCTTAGACCTAACCAGGGGGCCCCATAGCAATCAGCCCCAGCATTTT.

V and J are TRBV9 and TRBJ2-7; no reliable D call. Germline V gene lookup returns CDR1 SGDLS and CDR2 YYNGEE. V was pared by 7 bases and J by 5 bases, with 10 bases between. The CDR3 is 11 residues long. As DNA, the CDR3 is TGTGCCAGCGGCACAGAGAACGAGCAGTACTTC. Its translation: CASGTENEQYF.

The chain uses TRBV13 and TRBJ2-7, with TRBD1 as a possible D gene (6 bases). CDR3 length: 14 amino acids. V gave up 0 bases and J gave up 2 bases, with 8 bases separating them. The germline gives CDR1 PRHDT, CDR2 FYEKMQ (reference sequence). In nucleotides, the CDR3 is TGTGCCAGCAGCTTAGGGTGGACAGCCTACGAGCAGTACTTC. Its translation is CASSLGWTAYEQYF.

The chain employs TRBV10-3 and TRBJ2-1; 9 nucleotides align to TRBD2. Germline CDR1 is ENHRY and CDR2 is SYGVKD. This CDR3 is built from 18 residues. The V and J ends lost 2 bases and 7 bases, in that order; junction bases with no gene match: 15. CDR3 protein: CAISEMGGGALLSNEQFF. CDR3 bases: TGTGCCATCAGTGAGATGGGCGGGGGGGCGTTATTATCGAATGAGCAGTTCTTC.

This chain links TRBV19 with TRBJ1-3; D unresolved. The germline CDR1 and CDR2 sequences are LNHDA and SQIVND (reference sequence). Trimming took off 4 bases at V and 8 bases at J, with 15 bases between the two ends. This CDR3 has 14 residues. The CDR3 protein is CASSTDYNPHTIYF. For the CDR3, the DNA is TGTGCCAGTAGTACCGACTATAACCCCCACACCATATATTTT.

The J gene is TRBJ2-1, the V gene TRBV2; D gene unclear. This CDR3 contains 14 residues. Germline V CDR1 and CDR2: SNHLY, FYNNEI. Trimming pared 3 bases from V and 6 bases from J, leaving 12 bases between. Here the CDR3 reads CASSDVPGTNEQFF. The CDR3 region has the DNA TGTGCCAGCAGTGACGTACCAGGAACCAATGAGCAGTTCTTC.

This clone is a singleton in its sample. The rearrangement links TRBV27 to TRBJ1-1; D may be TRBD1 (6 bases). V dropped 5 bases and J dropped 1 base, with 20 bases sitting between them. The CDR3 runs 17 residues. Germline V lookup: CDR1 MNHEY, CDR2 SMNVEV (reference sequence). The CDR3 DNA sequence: TGTGCCAGCAGTACAAATTCCCGACAGGACCAGAACACTGAAGCTTTCTTT. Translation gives CASSTNSRQDQNTEAFF.